This T cell receptor (beta chain) was recorded in a study of blood T cells in healthy people across ages. At the level of the study: For every two T cells, template switching captured about one barcoded beta molecule. Study-wide points: PBMCs that were unsorted prevented a conclusive naive versus antigen-experienced comparison. Naive T cell percentage showed a strong correlation with the diversity of TCR beta.

In the case of this clonotype: The antigen is undetermined.

A second PCR of roughly 6 to 12 cycles used a sample-barcoded 5' primer and a J-beta primer mix. Each CDR3 protein gets one entry after TCRdb re-called the 5' RACE reads with MiXCR. The sample has roughly 1,500,000 distinct CDR3 sequences; 42% are singletons. The V and J ends lost 6 bases and 0 bases respectively, with 12 bases between them. Germline loops: CDR1 MGHRA, CDR2 YSYEKL. There are 15 residues in the CDR3. This TCR was recovered from a woman under 30 in good health. The sequenced material came from blood. The chain is built from TRBV4-1 and TRBJ1-3, with D possibly matching TRBD1 (5 bases). The CDR3 spells CASRLDSNSGNTIYF. For the CDR3, the DNA is TGCGCCAGCAGGCTCGACAGCAACTCTGGAAACACCATATATTTT.